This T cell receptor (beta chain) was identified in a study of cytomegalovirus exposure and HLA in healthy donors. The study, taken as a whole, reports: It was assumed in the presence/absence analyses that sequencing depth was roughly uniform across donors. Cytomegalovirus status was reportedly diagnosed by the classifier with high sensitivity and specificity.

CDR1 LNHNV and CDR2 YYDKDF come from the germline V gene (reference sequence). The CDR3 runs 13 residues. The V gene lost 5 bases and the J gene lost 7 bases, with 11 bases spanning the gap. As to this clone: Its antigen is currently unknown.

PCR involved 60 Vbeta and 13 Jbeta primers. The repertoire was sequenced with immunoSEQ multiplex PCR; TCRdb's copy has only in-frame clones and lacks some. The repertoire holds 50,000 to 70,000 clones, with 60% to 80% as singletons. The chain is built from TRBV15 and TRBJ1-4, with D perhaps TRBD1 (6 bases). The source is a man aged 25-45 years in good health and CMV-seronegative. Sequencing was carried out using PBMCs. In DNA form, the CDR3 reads TGTGCCACCAGCCAGGGGAATAGTGAAAAACTGTTTTTT. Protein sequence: CATSQGNSEKLFF.